This paragraph covers one T cell receptor beta chain sequence. Antigen specificity is unknown. This sample stems from a study of neoadjuvant anti-PD-1 for oral cavity cancer. Overall study: Patients without progression received a fourth nivolumab dose around day 43, then surgical resection on days 50-56.

Findings of the study overall: With a few patients per group, TCR findings need larger cohorts. Pretreatment Treg/Th17 ratio correlated inversely with post-treatment tumor clonality.

Sample time point: after neoadjuvant nivolumab, at surgical resection. The V and J ends lost 6 bases and 2 bases, in that order; junction bases with no gene match: 4. This CDR3 region has 13 residues. The germline V gene encodes CDR1 MNHEY and CDR2 SVGAGI. Generated by immunoSEQ multiplex PCR, the TCRdb table keeps only in-frame clones and is missing some. Here the sample spans 10,000 to 15,000 clones, over 55% being singletons. Here the sequenced sample was PBMCs, taken after nivolumab (anti-PD-1) treatment. V gene TRBV6-5 combines with J gene TRBJ2-7; 7 bases are a match to TRBD2. This clonotype was sampled from a person between 35 and 79 years old with oral cavity squamous cell carcinoma. CDR3 nucleotides: TGTGCCAGCAGGGCCAGCGGGACCTACGAGCAGTACTTC. This encodes CASRASGTYEQYF.